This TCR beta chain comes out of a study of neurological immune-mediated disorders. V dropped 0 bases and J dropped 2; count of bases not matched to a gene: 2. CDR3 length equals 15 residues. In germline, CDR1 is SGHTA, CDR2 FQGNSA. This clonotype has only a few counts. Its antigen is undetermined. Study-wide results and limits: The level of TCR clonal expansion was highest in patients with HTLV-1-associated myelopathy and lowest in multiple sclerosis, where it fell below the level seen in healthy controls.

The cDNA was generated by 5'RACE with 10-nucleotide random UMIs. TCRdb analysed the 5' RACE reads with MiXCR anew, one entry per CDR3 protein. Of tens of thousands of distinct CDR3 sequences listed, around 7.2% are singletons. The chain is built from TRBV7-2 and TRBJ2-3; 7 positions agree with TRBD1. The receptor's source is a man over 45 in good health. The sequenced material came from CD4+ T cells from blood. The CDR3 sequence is CASSLAGQITDTQYF. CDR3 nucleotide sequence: TGTGCCAGCAGCTTAGCGGGACAGATCACAGATACGCAGTATTTT.